This T cell receptor (beta chain) was sequenced during a study of CD8+ T cells in alopecia areata. Whole-study results and caveats: One nonresponder makes the tie between baseline CD8+ expansion and response uncertain.

Regarding this clone: Its antigen remains unknown.

Trimming shortened V by 6 bases and J by 1 base, and 9 bases separated the two germline ends. Germline V gene data show CDR1 as SQVTM and CDR2 as ANQGSEA. This CDR3 is 12 amino acids long. Specified treatment: oral pan-JAK inhibitor, 5-10 mg twice daily. The sequencing template was cDNA reverse transcribed from extracted RNA. TCRdb's copy holds only in-frame clones and misses some; the assay was immunoSEQ multiplex PCR. This sample has about 160,000 clones, with approximately 65% found just once. This receptor was identified in a human donor with alopecia areata. The starting material was CD4+ T cells sorted from blood, obtained at week 4, from a patient treated with tofacitinib. The chain joins TRBV29-1 to TRBJ1-1; a possible D gene is TRBD1 (5 bases). CDR3 DNA: TGCAGCGTCTCAGGGTGGAACACTGAAGCTTTCTTT. Residues: CSVSGWNTEAFF.